Below, 8 T cell receptor beta chains from the same sample are listed, as sequenced in a study of shared clonotypes between healthy human individuals. Generated by immunoSEQ multiplex PCR, the TCRdb table keeps only in-frame clones and is missing some. Seen here are roughly 2.1 million clones, 85% to 95% observed once, and the top ten hold around 1.7%. CD8 cells classed as naive were CD45RO-negative and positively selected for CCR7, excluding terminally differentiated effector memory CD45RA+ cells. Sequencing was carried out using naive CD8+ T cells from PBMCs. The origin of the receptors is a man aged 18 to 29 in good health. Some clones in this sample may be carry-over from other donors' samples.

With respect to this clone: The sample carries other DNA sequences with the same CDR3. This chain links TRBV19 with TRBJ1-1; D unclear. The germline V and J ends were trimmed by 4 bases and 0 bases, with 3 bases remaining between them. Germline V CDR1 and CDR2: LNHDA, SQIVND (reference sequence). The CDR3 totals 12 residues. The CDR3 loop reads CASSTLNTEAFF. CDR3 bases: TGTGCCAGTAGTACTTTGAACACTGAAGCTTTCTTT.

This chain connects TRBV27 to TRBJ2-3; D is uncertain. V lost 4 bases to trimming and J lost 2 bases, with 16 bases between them. This CDR3 contains 16 residues. Looked up from germline, CDR1 is MNHEY and CDR2 is SMNVEV (reference sequence). As DNA, the CDR3 is TGTGCCAGCAGTTCCAGCCATGGCGAGACCACAGATACGCAGTATTTT. As protein: CASSSSHGETTDTQYF.

As regards this clone: Other DNA sequences in the sample encode the same CDR3. The V and J genes are TRBV9 and TRBJ2-7; 10 bases fit TRBD2. The V gene end was trimmed by 7 bases and the J gene end by 4 bases; junction bases not matched to a gene: 2. Germline values: CDR1 SGDLS, CDR2 YYNGEE. CDR3 length: 12 amino acids. The CDR3 spells CASSSGSYEQYF. CDR3 DNA: TGTGCCAGCTCTAGCGGGAGTTACGAGCAGTACTTC.

The V gene is TRBV9, the J gene TRBJ1-2; TRBD1 matches 10 bases. Germline V lookup: CDR1 SGDLS, CDR2 YYNGEE. V was clipped by 2 bases and J by 7 bases; unmatched bases: 2. The CDR3 is made up of 13 amino acids. The CDR3 sequence is CASSVRDRGGYTF. The CDR3 nucleotides read TGTGCCAGCAGCGTCCGGGACAGGGGTGGCTACACCTTC.

Points on this clone: Other nucleotide sequences from this sample produce the same CDR3. This chain connects TRBV6-5 to TRBJ1-4, with TRBD1 as a possible D gene (5 bases). The CDR3 is made up of 14 amino acids. Trimming shortened V by 2 bases and J by 6 bases, and 10 bases separated the two germline ends. The germline gives CDR1 MNHEY, CDR2 SVGAGI. CDR3 amino acids: CASSYGGEDEKLFF. DNA of the CDR3: TGTGCCAGCAGTTACGGGGGGGAGGATGAAAAACTGTTTTTT.

The chain joins TRBV19 to TRBJ1-1; D is ambiguous. With 3 bases removed from V and 2 bases from J, the gap between germline ends came to 4 bases. CDR3 length: 12 amino acids. Germline V gives CDR1 LNHDA, CDR2 SQIVND (reference sequence). CDR3 loop: CASSIHNTEAFF. DNA of the CDR3: TGTGCCAGTAGTATCCACAACACTGAAGCTTTCTTT. Looking up the rest from reference TRBV19 and TRBJ1-1 gives the full variable domain: DGGITQSPKYLFRKEGQNVTLSCEQNLNHDAMYWYRQDPGQGLRLIYYSQIVNDFQKGDIAEGYSVSREKKESFPLTVTSAQKNPTAFYLCASSIHNTEAFFGQGTRLTVV.

This clone occurred once. The V call is TRBV7-2, the J call TRBJ2-4; TRBD2 matches 11 bases. The J segment lost 11 bases and the V segment lost 3 bases, leaving 6 bases of the junction unmatched. The germline V gene has CDR1 SGHTA and CDR2 FQGNSA. The CDR3 is 14 amino acids. The CDR3: CASSFRGTSGFQYF. Here the CDR3 DNA reads TGTGCCAGCAGCTTTCGTGGGACTAGCGGATTTCAGTACTTC. The whole variable domain, filled in from reference TRBV7-2 and TRBJ2-4, reads GAGVSQSPSNKVTEKGKDVELRCDPISGHTALYWYRQSLGQGLEFLIYFQGNSAPDKSGLPSDRFSAERTGGSVSTLTIQRTQQEDSAVYLCASSFRGTSGFQYFGAGTRLSVL.

The chain is built from TRBV5-6 and TRBJ1-1; D is perhaps TRBD1 (5 bases). V lost 1 base and J lost 11, with 15 bases in between. CDR3 length: 13 residues. CDR1 and CDR2 from the germline V gene are SGHDT and YYEEEE. CDR3 region: CASSLLSGIEAFF. As DNA, the CDR3 is TGTGCCAGCAGCTTGCTATCAGGGATTGAGGCTTTCTTT.